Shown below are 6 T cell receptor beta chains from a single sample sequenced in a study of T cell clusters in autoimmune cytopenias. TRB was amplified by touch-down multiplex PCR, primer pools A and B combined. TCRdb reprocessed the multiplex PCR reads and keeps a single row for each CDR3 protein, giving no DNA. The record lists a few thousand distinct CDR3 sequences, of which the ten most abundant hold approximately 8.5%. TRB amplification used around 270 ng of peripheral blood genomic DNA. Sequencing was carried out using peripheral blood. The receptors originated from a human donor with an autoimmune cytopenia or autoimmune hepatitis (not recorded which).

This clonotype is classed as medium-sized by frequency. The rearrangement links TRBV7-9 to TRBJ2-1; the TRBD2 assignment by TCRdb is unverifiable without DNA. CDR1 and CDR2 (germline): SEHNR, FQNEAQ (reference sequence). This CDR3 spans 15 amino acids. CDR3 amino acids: CASSLLAGGLGEQFF.

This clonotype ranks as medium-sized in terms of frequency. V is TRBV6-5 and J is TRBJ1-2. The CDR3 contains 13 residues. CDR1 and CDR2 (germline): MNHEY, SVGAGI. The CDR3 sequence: CASSYSGRDGYTF.

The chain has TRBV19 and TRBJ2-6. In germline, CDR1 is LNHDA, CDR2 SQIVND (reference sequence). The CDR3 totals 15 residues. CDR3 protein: CASNVLAVWGQRPDF.

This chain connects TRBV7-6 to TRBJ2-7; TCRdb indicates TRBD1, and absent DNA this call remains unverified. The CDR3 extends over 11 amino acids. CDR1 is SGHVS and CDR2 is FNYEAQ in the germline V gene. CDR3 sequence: CASSPGREQYF.

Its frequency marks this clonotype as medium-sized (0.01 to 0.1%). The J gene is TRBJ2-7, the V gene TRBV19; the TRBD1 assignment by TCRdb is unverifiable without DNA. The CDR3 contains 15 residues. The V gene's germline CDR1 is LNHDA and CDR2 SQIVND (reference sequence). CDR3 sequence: CASSDAGTGTYEQYF.

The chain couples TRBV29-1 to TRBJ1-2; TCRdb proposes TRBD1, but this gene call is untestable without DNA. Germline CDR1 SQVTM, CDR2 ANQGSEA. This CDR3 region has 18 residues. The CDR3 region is CSVEAGVGDRGGLYGYTF. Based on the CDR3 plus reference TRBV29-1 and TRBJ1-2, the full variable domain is SAVISQKPSRDICQRGTSLTIQCQVDSQVTMMFWYRQQPGQSLTLIATANQGSEATYESGFVIDKFPISRPNLTFSTLTVSNMSPEDSSIYLCSVEAGVGDRGGLYGYTFGSGTRLTVV.